Below, 22 T cell receptor beta chains from the same sample are listed, as sequenced in a study of blood T cell repertoires in COVID-19. The table came from immunoSEQ multiplex PCR; TCRdb's copy has only in-frame clones and leaves some out. The sample has approximately 150,000 clones, approximately 80% seen once. The sample comprised peripheral blood. Receptor source: a woman aged 45-65 years in a cohort sampled during active or convalescent COVID-19.

The V gene is TRBV25-1, the J gene TRBJ1-4; the D is unclear. The CDR3 extends over 13 amino acids. The germline CDR1 and CDR2 sequences are MGHDK and SYGVNS. Trimming took off 1 base at V and 6 bases at J, with 6 bases between the two ends. As DNA, the CDR3 is TGTGCCAGCAGTGAATCAGGATATGAAAAACTGTTTTTT. Protein sequence: CASSESGYEKLFF. Variable domain in full (rest from reference TRBV25-1 and TRBJ1-4): EADIYQTPRYLVIGTGKKITLECSQTMGHDKMYWYQQDPGMELHLIHYSYGVNSTEKGDLSSESTVSRIRTEHFPLTLESARPSHTSQYLCASSESGYEKLFFGSGTQLSVL.

This chain uses TRBV18 with TRBJ1-1; D is perhaps TRBD1 (6 bases). From germline, CDR1 is KGHSH and CDR2 LQKENI. The V end was cut by 2 bases, the J end by 6 bases, with 13 bases between. The CDR3 extends over 14 amino acids. CDR3 protein: CASSPGRGAPEAFF. The DNA for the CDR3 is TGTGCCAGCTCACCAGGACGGGGGGCCCCTGAAGCTTTCTTT.

The CDR3 loop reads CASSRSVLSGRETQYF. The DNA of the CDR3 is TGCGCCAGCAGCCGCTCCGTCTTGTCAGGCAGAGAGACCCAGTACTTC. The J gene is TRBJ2-5, the V gene TRBV4-1; D not certain. CDR3 length equals 16 residues. Germline V lookup: CDR1 MGHRA, CDR2 YSYEKL. The germline V and J ends were trimmed by 4 bases and 4 bases, with 19 bases remaining between them.

The V gene is TRBV2, the J gene TRBJ1-3; D unclear. Germline lookup yields CDR1 SNHLY and CDR2 FYNNEI. Trimming shortened V by 4 bases and J by 4 bases, and 11 bases separated the two germline ends. There are 14 residues in the CDR3. The CDR3 nucleotides read TGTGCCAGCAGTGTGGAGGGATCCGGAAACACCATATATTTT. Amino acids: CASSVEGSGNTIYF.

The chain uses TRBV6-5 and TRBJ1-2; 12 bases are shared with TRBD1. From germline, CDR1 is MNHEY and CDR2 SVGAGI. Germline trimming cut 7 bases from V and 5 bases from J; bases unmatched to any gene: 5. The length of the CDR3 is 14 residues. CDR3 in DNA: TGTGCCAGCACCCGGGACAGGGGGCGTTATGGCTACACCTTC. It yields the protein CASTRDRGRYGYTF.

The CDR3, as DNA: TGTGCCAGCAGGCAGGGGACAGCCAACTATGGCTACACCTTC. This encodes CASRQGTANYGYTF. J is TRBJ1-2 and V is TRBV2, with 7 bases that match TRBD1. The germline V gene encodes CDR1 SNHLY and CDR2 FYNNEI. The CDR3 loop spans 14 amino acids. V gave up 6 bases and J gave up 2 bases; unmatched junction bases: 6.

This clone came up once. V gene TRBV18 combines with J gene TRBJ1-3, with 11 nucleotides matching TRBD1. This CDR3 is built from 16 residues. J gave up 7 bases and V 4 bases, and 9 bases lay outside the gene matches. CDR1 is KGHSH, CDR2 LQKENI, per germline. The CDR3 coding sequence is TGTGCCAGCTCACGCCGGGACAGGGGGATTTTGAACACCATATATTTT. This sequence encodes CASSRRDRGILNTIYF.

The chain recombines TRBV5-5 with TRBJ2-2; no firm D call. CDR3 length: 12 residues. The germline V and J ends were trimmed by 6 bases and 0 bases, with 3 bases remaining between them. From germline, CDR1 is SGHKS and CDR2 YYEKEE (reference sequence). CDR3 sequence reads: CASTANTGELFF. CDR3 nucleotides: TGTGCCAGCACTGCGAACACCGGGGAGCTGTTTTTT.

V is TRBV19 and J is TRBJ1-3; D possibly corresponds to TRBD1 (6 bases). The CDR3 has 17 residues. Trimming pared 3 bases from V and 3 bases from J, leaving 18 bases between. Germline loops: CDR1 LNHDA, CDR2 SQIVND (reference sequence). CDR3 region: CASSIVSYRVGGNTIYF. The CDR3 nucleotides are TGTGCCAGTAGTATTGTATCCTACAGGGTGGGTGGAAACACCATATATTTT.

This chain connects TRBV5-8 to TRBJ1-1, with 9 nucleotides matching TRBD1. The germline CDR1 and CDR2 sequences are SGHTS and YDEGEE. The V gene end was trimmed by 3 bases and the J gene end by 0 bases; junction bases not matched to a gene: 9. The CDR3 length is 17 residues. Here the CDR3 DNA reads TGTGCCAGCAGCTCCGTCCCGGGACAGGGTATGAACACTGAAGCTTTCTTT. The encoded protein is CASSSVPGQGMNTEAFF.

Only a few counts were recorded for this clone. The chain couples TRBV5-6 to TRBJ1-2, with 7 positions matching TRBD1. This CDR3 region has 13 residues. Unmatched junction bases numbered 10, after V lost 9 bases and J lost 5 bases. The V gene's germline CDR1 is SGHDT and CDR2 YYEEEE. The CDR3 loop reads CATRMGQKYGYTF. CDR3 in DNA: TGTGCCACTCGAATGGGACAGAAATATGGCTACACCTTC.

V gene TRBV28 combines with J gene TRBJ1-2; possible D gene TRBD1, 6 bases. Germline V gene sequence: CDR1 MDHEN, CDR2 SYDVKM. V lost 4 bases to trimming and J lost 0 bases, with 12 bases between them. The CDR3 is 15 residues long. DNA of the CDR3: TGTGCCAGCAGTTCGACAGGTTTTGCTAACTATGGCTACACCTTC. It is translated as CASSSTGFANYGYTF.

This clone has only one observation. The chain employs TRBV3-1 (or the pseudogene TRBV3-2) and TRBJ2-2; D not resolved. CDR3 length equals 15 residues. The germline CDR1 and CDR2 sequences are LGHDT and YNNKEL (reference sequence). V lost 6 bases to trimming and J lost 8 bases, with 19 bases between them. The CDR3, as DNA: TGTGCCAGCAGTTACAGACAAATTAAATTTGGGGAGCTGTTTTTT. Protein: CASSYRQIKFGELFF.

The V call is TRBV15, the J call TRBJ2-4; D is perhaps TRBD1 (6 bases). V lost 5 bases and J 5 bases, leaving 22 bases between the germline ends. Germline V gene lookup returns CDR1 LNHNV and CDR2 YYDKDF (reference sequence). CDR3 size: 17 residues. CDR3: CATSGLLRDNAENIQYF. DNA for the CDR3: TGTGCCACCAGCGGACTCCTCCGGGACAACGCCGAAAACATTCAGTACTTC.

This chain joins TRBV6-5 and TRBJ1-2; D perhaps matches TRBD1 (5 bases). Germline CDR1 MNHEY, CDR2 SVGAGI. This CDR3 comprises 15 residues. Trimming left V 2 bases short and J 4 bases short, with 14 bases between. CDR3: CASSYARAGFYGYTF. CDR3 bases: TGTGCCAGCAGTTACGCCCGGGCAGGGTTCTATGGCTACACCTTC.

The count of this clone is one. The chain has TRBV3-1 (or the pseudogene TRBV3-2) and TRBJ2-5; D remains ambiguous. Germline CDR1 and CDR2: LGHDT and YNNKEL (reference sequence). V dropped 3 bases and J dropped 2 bases, with 10 bases sitting between them. This CDR3 region has 14 residues. This chain's CDR3 is CASSHHGAQETQYF. Here the CDR3 DNA reads TGTGCCAGCAGCCACCATGGAGCTCAAGAGACCCAGTACTTC.

Turning to this clone: Other nucleotide sequences in the sample specify the same CDR3. This CDR3 is CASSESGRNQPQHF. The CDR3 DNA sequence: TGCGCCAGCAGTGAGTCAGGGAGGAATCAGCCCCAGCATTTT. The chain combines TRBV10-2 with TRBJ1-5, with D hard to call. The CDR3 extends over 14 amino acids. The germline V and J ends were trimmed by 0 bases and 4 bases, with 7 bases remaining between them. Germline CDR1 WSHSY, CDR2 SAAADI.

V is TRBV6-1 and J is TRBJ2-7; TRBD1 matches 7 bases. The CDR3 length is 15 residues. In germline, CDR1 is MNHNS, CDR2 SASEGT. V lost 2 bases and J lost 3; bases outside the gene matches: 7. The CDR3 region is CASSENRGVFYEQYF. CDR3 coding DNA: TGTGCCAGCAGTGAAAACAGGGGTGTATTCTACGAGCAGTACTTC.

The CDR3 coding sequence is TGTGCCACCAGCAGAGGTGTGGGACAGGGGAACGGAGAGACCCAGTACTTC. It codes for CATSRGVGQGNGETQYF. This rearrangement joins TRBV15 to TRBJ2-5, with 10 bases identical to TRBD1. The CDR3 consists of 17 residues. Germline CDR1 and CDR2: LNHNV and YYDKDF (reference sequence). After removal of 1 base from V and 4 bases from J, the junction contained 9 bases not matched to a gene.

This clone came up once. This chain uses TRBV19 with TRBJ1-3, with D unclear. Trimming left V 6 bases short and J 0 bases short, with 6 bases between. The CDR3 covers 13 residues. Per the germline V gene, CDR1 is LNHDA and CDR2 is SQIVND (reference sequence). The CDR3 DNA reads TGTGCCAGTAGAACAGACTCTGGAAACACCATATATTTT. It translates to CASRTDSGNTIYF. The full variable domain, its missing parts supplied by reference TRBV19 and TRBJ1-3, is DGGITQSPKYLFRKEGQNVTLSCEQNLNHDAMYWYRQDPGQGLRLIYYSQIVNDFQKGDIAEGYSVSREKKESFPLTVTSAQKNPTAFYLCASRTDSGNTIYFGEGSWLTVV.

The rearrangement joins TRBV19 to TRBJ1-5, with D tentatively TRBD1 (6 bases). CDR1 and CDR2 from the germline V gene are LNHDA and SQIVND (reference sequence). V lost 9 bases to trimming and J lost 0 bases, with 18 bases between them. This CDR3 has 16 residues. CDR3 bases: TGTGCCAGCCAACCAGGGGCGTTGAGTAGCAATCAGCCCCAGCATTTT. It codes for CASQPGALSSNQPQHF.

The CDR3 DNA sequence: TGTGCCAGCAGTGTAGACAGAAATTCACCCCTCCACTTT. It specifies CASSVDRNSPLHF. J is TRBJ1-6 and V is TRBV2; maybe TRBD1 (5 bases). CDR1 SNHLY and CDR2 FYNNEI come from the germline V gene. The CDR3 runs 13 residues. V shed 4 bases and J shed 7 bases, with 8 bases lying between them.